Reported below is one T cell receptor beta chain. What it recognizes is unknown. Averaging roughly 0.12 L, one heparinised blood draw came from each individual donor. The data derive from a study of beta chain features in type 1 diabetes. General study points: PCR might favor shorter templates, equally in patients and controls.

As every portion of the isolated RNA was reverse transcribed, the sequencing read expressed TCRB transcripts. The table came from immunoSEQ multiplex PCR; TCRdb's copy has only in-frame clones and leaves some out. Of about 350,000 clones listed, around 19% were seen once; the top ten hold approximately 0.041%. Per the germline V gene, CDR1 is MRHNA and CDR2 is SNTAGT. The length of the CDR3 is 15 residues. The V gene lost 2 bases and the J gene lost 1 base, with 11 bases spanning the gap. The TCR was taken from a woman aged 18 to 35 in good health. This chain links TRBV6-4 with TRBJ2-5; D possibly corresponds to TRBD1 (6 bases). The sequenced sample consisted of naive CD4+ T cells from blood. The CDR3 sequence: CASSDSIGGQETQYF. The CDR3 nucleotides are TGTGCCAGCAGTGACAGTATAGGGGGCCAAGAGACCCAGTACTTC.